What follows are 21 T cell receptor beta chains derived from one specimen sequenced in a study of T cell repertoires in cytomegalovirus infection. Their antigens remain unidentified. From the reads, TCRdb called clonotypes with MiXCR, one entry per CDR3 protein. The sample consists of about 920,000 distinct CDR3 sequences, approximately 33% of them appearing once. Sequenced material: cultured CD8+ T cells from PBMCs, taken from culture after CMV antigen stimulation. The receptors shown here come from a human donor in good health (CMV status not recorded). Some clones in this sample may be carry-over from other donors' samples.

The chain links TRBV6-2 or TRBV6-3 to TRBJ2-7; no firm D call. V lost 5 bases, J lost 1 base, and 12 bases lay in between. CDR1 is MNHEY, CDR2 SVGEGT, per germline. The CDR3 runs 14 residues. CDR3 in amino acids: CASSGSTQSYEQYV. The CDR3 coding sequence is TGTGCCAGCAGTGGATCTACACAGTCCTACGAGCAGTACGTC.

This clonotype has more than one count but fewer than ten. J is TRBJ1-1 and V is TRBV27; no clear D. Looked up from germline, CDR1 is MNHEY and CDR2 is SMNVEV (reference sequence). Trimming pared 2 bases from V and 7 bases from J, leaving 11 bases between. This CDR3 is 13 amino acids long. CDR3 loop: CASSLAGFNEAFF. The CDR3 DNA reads TGTGCCAGCAGTTTAGCAGGATTCAATGAAGCTTTCTTT.

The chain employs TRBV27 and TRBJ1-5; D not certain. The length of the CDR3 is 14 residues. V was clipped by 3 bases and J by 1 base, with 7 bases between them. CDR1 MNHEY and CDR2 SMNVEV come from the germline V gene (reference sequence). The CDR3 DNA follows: TGTGCCAGCAGTTTTGCCGGGAGCAATCAGCCCCAGCATTTT. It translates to CASSFAGSNQPQHF.

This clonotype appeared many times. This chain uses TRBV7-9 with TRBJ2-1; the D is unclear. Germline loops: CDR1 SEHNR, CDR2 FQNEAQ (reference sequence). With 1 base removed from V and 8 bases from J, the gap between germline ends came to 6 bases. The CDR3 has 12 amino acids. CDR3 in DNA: TGTGCCAGCAGCTTAGACCCCTATGAGCAGTTCTTC. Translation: CASSLDPYEQFF.

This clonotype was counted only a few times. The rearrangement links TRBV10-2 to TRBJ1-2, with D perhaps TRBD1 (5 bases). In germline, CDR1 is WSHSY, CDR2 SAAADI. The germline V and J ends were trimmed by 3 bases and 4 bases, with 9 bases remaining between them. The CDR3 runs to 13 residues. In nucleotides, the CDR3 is TGCGCCAGCAGTGAAGGGGTTACCTATGGCTACACCTTC. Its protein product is CASSEGVTYGYTF.

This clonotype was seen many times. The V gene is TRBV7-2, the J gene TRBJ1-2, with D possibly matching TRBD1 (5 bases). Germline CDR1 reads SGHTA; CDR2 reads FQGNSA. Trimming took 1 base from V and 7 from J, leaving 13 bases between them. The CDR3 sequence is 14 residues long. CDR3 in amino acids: CASSLGRQTLGYTF. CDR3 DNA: TGTGCCAGCAGCTTAGGTCGACAGACTCTTGGCTACACCTTC.

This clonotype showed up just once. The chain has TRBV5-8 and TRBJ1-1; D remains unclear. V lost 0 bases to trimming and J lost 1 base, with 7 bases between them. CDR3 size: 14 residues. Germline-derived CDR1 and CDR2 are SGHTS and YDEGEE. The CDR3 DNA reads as TGTGCCAGCAGCTTGGTAGCGAAGAACACTGAAGCTTTCTTT. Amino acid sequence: CASSLVAKNTEAFF.

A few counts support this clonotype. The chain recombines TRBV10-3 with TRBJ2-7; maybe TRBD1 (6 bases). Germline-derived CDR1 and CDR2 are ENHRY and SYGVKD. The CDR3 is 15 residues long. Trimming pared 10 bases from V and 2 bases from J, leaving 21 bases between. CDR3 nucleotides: TGTGCCACCCTGTGGATGTCAGGGGCTACCTACGAGCAGTACTTC. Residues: CATLWMSGATYEQYF.

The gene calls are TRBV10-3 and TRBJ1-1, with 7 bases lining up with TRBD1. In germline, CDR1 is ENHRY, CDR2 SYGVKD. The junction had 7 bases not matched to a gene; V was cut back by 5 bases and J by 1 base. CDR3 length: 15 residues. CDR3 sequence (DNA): TGTGCCATCAGTCCGACAGGGCGAGAGAACACTGAAGCTTTCTTT. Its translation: CAISPTGRENTEAFF.

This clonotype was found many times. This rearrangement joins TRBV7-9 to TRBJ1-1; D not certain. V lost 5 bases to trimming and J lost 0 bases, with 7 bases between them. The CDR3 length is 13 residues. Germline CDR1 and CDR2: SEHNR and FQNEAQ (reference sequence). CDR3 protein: CASSGPLNTEAFF. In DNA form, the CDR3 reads TGTGCCAGCAGCGGGCCGCTGAACACTGAAGCTTTCTTT. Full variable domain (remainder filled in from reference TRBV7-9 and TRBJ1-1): DTGVSQNPRHKITKRGQNVTFRCDPISEHNRLYWYRQTLGQGPEFLTYFQNEAQLEKSRLLSDRFSAERPKGSFSTLEIQRTEQGDSAMYLCASSGPLNTEAFFGQGTRLTVV.

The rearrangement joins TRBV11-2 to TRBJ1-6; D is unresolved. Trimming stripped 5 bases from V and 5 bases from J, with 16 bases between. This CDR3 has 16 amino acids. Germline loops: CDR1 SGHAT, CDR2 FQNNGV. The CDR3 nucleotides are TGTGCCAGCAGCCCATATTTAATCGATAATAATTCACCCCTCCACTTT. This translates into CASSPYLIDNNSPLHF.

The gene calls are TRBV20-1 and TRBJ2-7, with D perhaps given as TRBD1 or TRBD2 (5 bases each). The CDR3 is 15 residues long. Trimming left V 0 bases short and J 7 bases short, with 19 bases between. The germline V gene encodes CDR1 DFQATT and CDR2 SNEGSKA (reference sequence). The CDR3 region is CSARDMGDARGEQYV. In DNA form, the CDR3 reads TGCAGTGCTAGAGATATGGGGGACGCCAGAGGGGAGCAGTACGTC.

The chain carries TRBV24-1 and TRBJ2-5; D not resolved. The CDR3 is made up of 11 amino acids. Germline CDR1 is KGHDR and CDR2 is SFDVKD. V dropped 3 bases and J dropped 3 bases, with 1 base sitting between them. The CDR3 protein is CATSDEETQYF. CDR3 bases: TGTGCCACCAGTGATGAAGAGACCCAGTACTTC.

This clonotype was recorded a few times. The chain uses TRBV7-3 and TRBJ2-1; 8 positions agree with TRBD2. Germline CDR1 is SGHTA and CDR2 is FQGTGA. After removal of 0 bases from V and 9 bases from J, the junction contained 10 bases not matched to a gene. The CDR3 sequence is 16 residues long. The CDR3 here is CASSLTGAGGRGEQFF. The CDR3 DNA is TGTGCCAGCAGCTTAACAGGCGCGGGGGGACGGGGTGAGCAGTTCTTC.

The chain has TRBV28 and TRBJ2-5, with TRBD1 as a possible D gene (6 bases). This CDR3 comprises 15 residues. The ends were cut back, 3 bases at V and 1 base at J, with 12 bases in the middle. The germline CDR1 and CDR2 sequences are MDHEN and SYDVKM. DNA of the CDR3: TGTGCCAGCAGTTTCACAACAGGGTTCCAAGAGACCCAGTACTTC. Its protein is CASSFTTGFQETQYF.

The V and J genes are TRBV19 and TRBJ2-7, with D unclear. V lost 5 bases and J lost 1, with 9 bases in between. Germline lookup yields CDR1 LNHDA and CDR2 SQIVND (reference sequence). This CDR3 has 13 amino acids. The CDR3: CASSFAASYEQYF. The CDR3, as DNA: TGTGCCAGTAGTTTTGCGGCATCCTACGAGCAGTACTTC.

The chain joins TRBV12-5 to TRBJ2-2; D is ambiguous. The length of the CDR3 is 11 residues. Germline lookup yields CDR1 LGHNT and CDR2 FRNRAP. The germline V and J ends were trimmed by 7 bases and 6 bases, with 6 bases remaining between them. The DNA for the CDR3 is TGTGCTAGTGCTTTTGCCGGGGAGCTGTTTTTT. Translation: CASAFAGELFF. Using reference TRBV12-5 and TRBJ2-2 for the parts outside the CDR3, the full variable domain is DARVTQTPRHKVTEMGQEVTMRCQPILGHNTVFWYRQTMMQGLELLAYFRNRAPLDDSGMPKDRFSAEMPDATLATLKIQPSEPRDSAVYFCASAFAGELFFGEGSRLTVL.

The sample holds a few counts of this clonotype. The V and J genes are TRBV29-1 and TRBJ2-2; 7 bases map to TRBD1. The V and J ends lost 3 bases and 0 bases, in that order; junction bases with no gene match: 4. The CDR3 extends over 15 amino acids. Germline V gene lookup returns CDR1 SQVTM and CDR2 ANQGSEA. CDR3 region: CSVERQGANTGELFF. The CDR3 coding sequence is TGCAGCGTTGAGAGACAGGGAGCGAACACCGGGGAGCTGTTTTTT.

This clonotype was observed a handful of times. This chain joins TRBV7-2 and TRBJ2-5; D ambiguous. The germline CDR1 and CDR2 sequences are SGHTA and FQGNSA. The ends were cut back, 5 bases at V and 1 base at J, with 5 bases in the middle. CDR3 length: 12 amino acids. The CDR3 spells CASSLIQETQYF. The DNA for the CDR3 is TGTGCCAGCAGCCTCATCCAAGAGACCCAGTACTTC. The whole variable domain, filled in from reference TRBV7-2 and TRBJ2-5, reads GAGVSQSPSNKVTEKGKDVELRCDPISGHTALYWYRQSLGQGLEFLIYFQGNSAPDKSGLPSDRFSAERTGGSVSTLTIQRTQQEDSAVYLCASSLIQETQYFGPGTRLLVL.

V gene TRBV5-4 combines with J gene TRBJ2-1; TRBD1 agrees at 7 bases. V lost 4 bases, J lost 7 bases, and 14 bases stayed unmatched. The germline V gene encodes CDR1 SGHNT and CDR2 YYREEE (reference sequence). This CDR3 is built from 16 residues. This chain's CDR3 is CASSPTPETGNNEQFF. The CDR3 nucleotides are TGTGCCAGCAGCCCCACCCCCGAGACAGGGAATAATGAGCAGTTCTTC.

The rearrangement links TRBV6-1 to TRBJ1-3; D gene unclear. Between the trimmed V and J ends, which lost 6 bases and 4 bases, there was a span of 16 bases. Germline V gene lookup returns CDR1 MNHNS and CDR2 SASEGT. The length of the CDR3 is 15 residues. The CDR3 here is CASSPSEGGGNTIYF. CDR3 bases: TGTGCCAGCAGCCCCTCCGAGGGTGGGGGAAACACCATATATTTT.